These T cell receptor beta chains were read from a single sample in a study of blood T cell repertoires in COVID-19. The protocol was immunoSEQ multiplex PCR, while the TCRdb copy is restricted to in-frame clones and leaves out a portion. This table holds more than 200,000 clones, roughly 91% found once. The sample was PBMCs or T cells enriched from blood (not recorded which). The receptor source for this set is a woman between 25 and 40 years old with acute COVID-19. Both conserved end residues are part of each CDR3. Fields, in order: D gene, clone size, V gene, J gene, CDR3 protein, CDR3 DNA. A D gene is named only where the DNA matches it firmly. A clone size is listed for some rows: how often the clone was seen (once, few, many), or a class if it is expanded.

>TRBD1|.|TRBV2|TRBJ1-2
CASGSTGDYGYTF
TGTGCCAGCGGTTCGACAGGGGATTATGGCTACACCTTC
>TRBD1|.|TRBV14|TRBJ1-2
CASSQGRQGAYGYTF
TGTGCCAGCAGCCAAGGGAGGCAGGGGGCGTATGGCTACACCTTC
>TRBD2|.|TRBV4-3|TRBJ2-1
CASSQSAGTSGYNEQFF
TGCGCCAGCAGCCAATCCGCCGGGACTAGCGGGTACAATGAGCAGTTCTTC
>TRBD1|.|TRBV3-1/TRBV3-2|TRBJ1-1
CASSRKDRGLYTEAFF
TGTGCCAGCAGCCGGAAAGACAGGGGGCTATACACTGAAGCTTTCTTT
>TRBD1|.|TRBV6-2/TRBV6-3|TRBJ2-4
CASSYPDRGGKNIQYF
TGTGCCAGCAGTTATCCCGACAGGGGAGGTAAAAACATTCAGTACTTC
>TRBD1|.|TRBV5-1|TRBJ1-2
CASSPDRGSYGYTF
TGCGCCAGCAGCCCGGACAGGGGAAGCTATGGCTACACCTTC
>.|once|TRBV6-5|TRBJ1-2
CASSSGSYGYTF
TGTGCCAGCAGTTCAGGGTCCTATGGCTACACCTTC
>.|.|TRBV1|TRBJ2-1
CTSSQVPTPGQDQNEQFF
TGCACCAGCAGCCAAGTTCCTACTCCGGGACAGGATCAAAATGAGCAGTTCTTC
>.|.|TRBV4-1|TRBJ2-2
CASSHLQGGNTGELFF
TGCGCCAGCAGCCACCTACAGGGTGGGAACACCGGGGAGCTGTTTTTT
>.|once|TRBV6-5|TRBJ1-1
CASSYGATEAFF
TGTGCCAGCAGTTACGGGGCGACTGAAGCTTTCTTT